This T cell receptor (beta chain) stems from a study of T-cell reconstitution after alpha-beta-depleted transplantation in children listed by TCRdb under 2016. With respect to the entire study: Using TCR repertoire profiling, the study quantitatively followed how T-cell immune reconstitution unfolded in children after TCRalphabeta/CD19-depleted allogeneic hematopoietic cell transplantation. Overall study outcomes, separate from this receptor: Over subsequent months, a decline in hyperexpanded clone frequencies was noted, and after one year, T-cell counts and TCRbeta diversity were mostly ascribed to newly produced T cells. In some patients, the high TCRbeta diversity seen at day 60 was put down to recipient T cells and intrathymic progenitors that had survived conditioning. The apparently early alphabetaT-cell count recovery about two months after transplant was reportedly dependent on only several hundred rapidly expanded clones derived from non-depleted graft cells.

Receptor libraries were prepared by PCR. The run used an Illumina HiSeq 2500. TCR library preparation used molecular barcoding, with unique molecular identifiers applied to normalize quantification of the TCRbeta repertoire. The public reads were reprocessed in TCRdb via fastp at Q25 and MiXCR, keeping in-frame beta chains. Every entry covers one CDR3 protein and lists the most common genes and DNA from its rows. Recorded for this sample are around 270,000 distinct CDR3 sequences; over 7.5% of them occurred a single time. The ten largest account for about 8.2% of the sample. Reading the label with the study, this specimen's treatment or condition is: allogeneic hematopoietic cell transplantation with graft depleted of TCRalphabeta T cells and CD19 B cells. The transplant recipients were children given TCRalphabeta/CD19-depleted allogeneic hematopoietic cell grafts. Concerning this clonotype: The antigen it recognizes is unknown. A much larger clonotype is one base distant, so this may be a read error.

The material was peripheral blood, obtained 360 days after TCRalphabeta/CD19-depleted stem cell transplant. This TCR came from a female patient aged 2-9 years who had a stem cell transplant for Fanconi anemia, so the T cells may come from the graft donor.

The nucleotide sequence reads TGTGCCAGCAGCCAAGAGGATCAGCCCCAGCATTTT. Translated, this is CASSQEDQPQHF. The V and J segments used are TRBV3-1 and TRBJ1-5; too little of a D gene remains to name it. CDR1 and CDR2 were assigned from the germline V gene (reference sequence) as LGHDT and YNNKEL. The CDR3 spans 12 residues, from the cysteine through the phenylalanine. Here the CDR3 DNA is all that survives: 36 bases in frame from base 1. The germline ends are 2 bases apart after V is trimmed by 0 bases and J by 5 bases.